This T cell receptor beta chain was documented in a study of regulatory T cells in long-lasting Graves disease. The CDR3 is made up of 12 amino acids. V gave up 6 bases and J gave up 6 bases; unmatched junction bases: 3. Sample time point: newly diagnosed GD, antithyroid drugs for less than 3 months. PBMC-derived RNA was used for the TCR library. A peripheral blood sample, nine milliliters in volume, was drawn into EDTA tubes. Through Arm-PCR of CDR3 regions and iRepertoire HTBI primers, TCR beta libraries were built. Via MiXCR, TCRdb re-called the multiplex PCR reads, giving one row per CDR3 protein. The sample has around 500,000 distinct CDR3 sequences; 12% are singletons. A further study also used this sample, focusing on T cells in Graves' hyperthyroidism and ophthalmopathy.

Material: peripheral blood mononuclear cells (PBMCs), obtained at new diagnosis, from a patient treated with antithyroid drugs. The TCR comes from a woman aged 30 to 39 with Graves disease. The rearrangement joins TRBV12-3 or TRBV12-4 to TRBJ2-7; TRBD1 matches at 9 bases. CDR3 nucleotide sequence: TGTGCCAGCAGGACAGGGGGGGCCGAGCAGTACTTC. Translated: CASRTGGAEQYF.